The 5 T cell receptor beta chains below were found in one sample sequenced in a study of Ad26.COV2.S vaccination and SARS-CoV-2 variants. Treatment denoted: around 19 received Ad26.COV2.S at low or high dose, single or two shots; roughly 5 received placebo; per-sample allocation not given. After the first vaccine or placebo injection, samples were drawn on day 63. Produced via immunoSEQ multiplex PCR; TCRdb's table is partial and in-frame only. The sample comprises approximately 420,000 clones, around nine tenths of which are singletons, and under 4% rests with the top ten. The source was peripheral blood, collected in a trial of Ad26.COV2.S vaccine versus placebo. These receptor sequences come from a person between 18 and 65 years old who received the Ad26.COV2.S COVID-19 vaccine or a placebo.

The chain carries TRBV11-2 and TRBJ2-5, with TRBD2 matching 15 bases. The trim removed 3 bases at V and 5 bases at J, leaving 1 base unmatched. There are 15 residues in the CDR3. Germline-derived CDR1 and CDR2 are SGHAT and FQNNGV. The CDR3 loop is CASSFGTSGRETQYF. The DNA of the CDR3 is TGTGCCAGCAGCTTTGGGACTAGCGGGAGGGAGACCCAGTACTTC.

The V and J genes are TRBV18 and TRBJ2-3; D not certain. V lost 3 bases, J lost 2 bases, and 18 bases lay in between. Germline loops: CDR1 KGHSH, CDR2 LQKENI. CDR3 length equals 17 residues. CDR3 sequence: CASSPPGNAPHTDTQYF. CDR3 nucleotides: TGTGCCAGCTCACCTCCTGGCAACGCACCGCACACAGATACGCAGTATTTT. Using reference TRBV18 and TRBJ2-3 for the parts outside the CDR3, the full variable domain is NAGVMQNPRHLVRRRGQEARLRCSPMKGHSHVYWYRQLPEEGLKFMVYLQKENIIDESGMPKERFSAEFPKEGPSILRIQQVVRGDSAAYFCASSPPGNAPHTDTQYFGPGTRLTVL.

The CDR3 protein is CASSARDRPYGYTF. CDR3 coding DNA: TGTGCCAGCAGTGCCAGGGACCGACCCTATGGCTACACCTTC. V is TRBV25-1 and J is TRBJ1-2, with a possible D match to TRBD1 (5 bases). Germline-derived CDR1 and CDR2 are MGHDK and SYGVNS. Trimming took off 4 bases at V and 4 bases at J, with 13 bases between the two ends. CDR3 length: 14 residues.

This chain connects TRBV6-6 to TRBJ1-5; no definite D call. Trimming cost V 4 bases and J 6 bases, with 7 bases left between them. CDR1 is MNHNY and CDR2 is SVGAGI in the germline V gene (reference sequence). The CDR3 consists of 12 residues. Here the CDR3 DNA reads TGTGCCAGCAGTTCCTCATCTCAGCCCCAGCATTTT. It yields the protein CASSSSSQPQHF.

The gene calls are TRBV11-2 and TRBJ1-2, with a tentative D call TRBD1 (5 bases). Per germline, CDR1 SGHAT and CDR2 FQNNGV. Trimming took off 2 bases at V and 6 bases at J, with 10 bases between the two ends. The CDR3 is 13 residues long. CDR3 DNA: TGTGCCAGCAGCTTAACCCCCAGGGATGGCTACACCTTC. Translation gives CASSLTPRDGYTF.